The sample holds one count of the clone carrying this T cell receptor beta chain. This CDR3 is also generated by other DNA sequences in the sample. V was pared by 2 bases and J by 4 bases, with 12 bases between. This CDR3 has 14 amino acids. Germline values: CDR1 LNHDA, CDR2 SQIVND (reference sequence). Naive CD8 cells, CD45RO-negative and positively selected for CCR7, excluded terminally differentiated effector memory CD45RA+ cells. The data were produced by immunoSEQ multiplex PCR, yet TCRdb's version contains in-frame clones alone and is incomplete. The data hold under 1 million clones, with almost 95% observed a single time. These data come from a study of shared clonotypes between healthy human individuals.

This chain joins TRBV19 and TRBJ2-7; tentative D call: TRBD1 (6 bases). This clonotype was obtained from a man aged 30 to 45 in good health. Material: naive CD8+ T cells sorted from blood. CDR3 sequence (DNA): TGTGCCAGTAGTATAAGGGACACTACGTACGAGCAGTACTTC. This codes for CASSIRDTTYEQYF.